The 25 T cell receptor beta chains below all came from one sample that was sequenced in a study of blood T cell repertoires in COVID-19 (dated by TCRdb to 2020 to 2021). The library was prepared using the immunoSEQ multiplex PCR assay. Imported from immuneACCESS, the table was reduced by TCRdb to in-frame sequences with V and J called. These copies leave out some clones; in studies compared against another copy, an unresolved V gene accounts for under half, and the cause of the remainder is not known. A total of 210,000 or so clones appear in this sample, 80% of them only once. About 7.2% of the sample is in the top ten clones. Source material: PBMCs or T cells enriched from blood (not recorded which). The receptors here all came from a woman between 40 and 55 years old with acute COVID-19.

This rearrangement joins TRBV13 to TRBJ1-2; 7 bases are shared with TRBD1. The CDR3 totals 13 residues. Per the germline V gene, CDR1 is PRHDT and CDR2 is FYEKMQ (reference sequence). J was trimmed by 8 bases and V by 3 bases; bases with no gene match: 6. CDR3 nucleotide sequence: TGTGCCAGCAGCTTCGTCACAGGGGCCGGCTACACCTTC. Protein sequence: CASSFVTGAGYTF.

This chain joins TRBV29-1 and TRBJ2-1; 7 bases map to TRBD2. Losses at the gene ends were 4 bases for V and 4 bases for J; bases not matched to a gene: 4. The CDR3 is 13 amino acids. Germline V gene sequence: CDR1 SQVTM, CDR2 ANQGSEA. Here the CDR3 reads CSVGSGGYNEQFF. As DNA, the CDR3 is TGCAGCGTTGGGTCGGGAGGTTACAATGAGCAGTTCTTC.

J is TRBJ2-7 and V is TRBV19; 7 bases are a match to TRBD2. The CDR3 consists of 14 residues. CDR1 is LNHDA, CDR2 SQIVND, per germline (reference sequence). V was clipped by 3 bases and J by 5 bases; unmatched bases: 7. CDR3 sequence (DNA): TGTGCCAGTAGTATGTCACTAGCGAGAGACGAGCAGTACTTC. Amino acids: CASSMSLARDEQYF.

The J gene is TRBJ1-5, the V gene TRBV19; the D gene is possibly TRBD1 (5 bases). The CDR3 loop spans 16 amino acids. Germline-derived CDR1 and CDR2 are LNHDA and SQIVND (reference sequence). The germline V and J ends were trimmed by 0 bases and 2 bases, with 11 bases remaining between them. The CDR3 DNA follows: TGTGCCAGTAGTATAGATAAAGGGGTTGGCAATCAGCCCCAGCATTTT. Translation gives CASSIDKGVGNQPQHF.

This clone showed up just a few times. V gene TRBV6-6 combines with J gene TRBJ2-5; D might be TRBD2 (5 bases). This CDR3 spans 14 amino acids. Trimming removed 0 bases from V and 2 bases from J, with 7 bases in between. Germline V gene sequence: CDR1 MNHNY, CDR2 SVGAGI (reference sequence). The CDR3 DNA reads TGTGCCAGCAGTTACTCCAGACTACAAGAGACCCAGTACTTC. As protein: CASSYSRLQETQYF.

The CDR3, as DNA: TGTGCCTGGAGTGAACAGTGGGGAGGGGCCGAGCAGTACTTC. Encoded protein: CAWSEQWGGAEQYF. The chain couples TRBV30 to TRBJ2-7; the match to TRBD2 covers 7 bases. This CDR3 is built from 14 residues. CDR1 GTSNPN and CDR2 SVGIG come from the germline V gene (reference sequence). V gave up 1 base and J gave up 6 bases; unmatched junction bases: 9. The full variable domain, with the rest looked up from reference TRBV30 and TRBJ2-7, is SQTIHQWPATLVQPVGSPLSLECTVEGTSNPNLYWYRQAAGRGLQLLFYSVGIGQISSEVPQNLSASRPQDRQFILSSKKLLLSDSGFYLCAWSEQWGGAEQYFGPGTRLTVT.

This chain joins TRBV7-2 and TRBJ1-2; no clear D. Germline loops: CDR1 SGHTA, CDR2 FQGNSA. The CDR3 has 15 residues. V lost 4 bases, J lost 4 bases, and 16 bases lay in between. Here the CDR3 DNA reads TGTGCCAGCAGCTCTAAGAGAGCCACTAGCTATGGCTACACCTTC. Residues: CASSSKRATSYGYTF. Together with reference TRBV7-2 and TRBJ1-2, the CDR3 gives the full variable domain: GAGVSQSPSNKVTEKGKDVELRCDPISGHTALYWYRQSLGQGLEFLIYFQGNSAPDKSGLPSDRFSAERTGGSVSTLTIQRTQQEDSAVYLCASSSKRATSYGYTFGSGTRLTVV.

This clone was recorded only once. The J gene is TRBJ1-1, the V gene TRBV6-6; unclear D gene. The CDR3 is made up of 15 amino acids. CDR1 is MNHNY and CDR2 is SVGAGI in the germline V gene (reference sequence). V was shortened by 0 bases and J by 11 bases, with 19 bases between the two germline ends. The CDR3 reads CASSYSQTREKGAFF. In nucleotides, the CDR3 is TGTGCCAGCAGTTACTCACAGACGAGGGAAAAAGGGGCTTTCTTT.

The chain carries TRBV19 and TRBJ2-7, with TRBD2 as a possible D gene (5 bases). V dropped 5 bases and J dropped 3 bases, with 11 bases sitting between them. The germline V gene encodes CDR1 LNHDA and CDR2 SQIVND (reference sequence). The CDR3 spans 13 residues. In DNA, the CDR3 is TGTGCCAGTAGTCCCGGGATCCGCTACGAGCAGTACTTC. Protein: CASSPGIRYEQYF.

V is TRBV6-5 and J is TRBJ1-2; TRBD1 is a possible D gene (6 bases). The germline CDR1 and CDR2 sequences are MNHEY and SVGAGI. The germline V and J ends were trimmed by 6 bases and 6 bases, with 17 bases remaining between them. The CDR3 has 14 amino acids. The CDR3 loop reads CASRGGGRTNGYTF. The CDR3, as DNA: TGTGCCAGCAGAGGGGGGGGCAGGACGAATGGCTACACCTTC.

This clone has just a few counts. The J gene is TRBJ1-1, the V gene TRBV28; D not resolved. Germline values: CDR1 MDHEN, CDR2 SYDVKM. V gave up 1 base and J gave up 1 base, with 13 bases separating them. CDR3 length: 16 amino acids. CDR3: CASSLFSGETNTEAFF. The CDR3 bases are TGTGCCAGCAGTTTATTTTCGGGAGAGACGAACACTGAAGCTTTCTTT.

The chain links TRBV27 to TRBJ1-2; 7 nucleotides agree with TRBD1. Trimming at V came to 5 bases and at J to 4 bases, leaving 4 bases not matched to a gene. The germline gives CDR1 MNHEY, CDR2 SMNVEV (reference sequence). The CDR3 spans 13 residues. The CDR3 DNA reads TGTGCCAGCAGTAGGGGGCTCGGCTATGGCTACACCTTC. Translating gives CASSRGLGYGYTF.

The CDR3, as DNA: TGTGCCAGCACCTGGGGGGAGGGAGTTTACAATGAGCAGTTCTTC. This sequence encodes CASTWGEGVYNEQFF. The chain carries TRBV9 and TRBJ2-1; 7 bases are a match to TRBD2. V lost 6 bases to trimming and J lost 4 bases; unmatched junction nucleotides: 10. This CDR3 comprises 15 residues. Germline-derived CDR1 and CDR2 are SGDLS and YYNGEE.

In this sample, this clone turned up once. The rearrangement links TRBV6-5 to TRBJ1-2; D may be TRBD1 (5 bases). From germline, CDR1 is MNHEY and CDR2 SVGAGI. Trimming removed 7 bases from V and 3 bases from J, with 18 bases in between. The CDR3 is 15 amino acids. The CDR3 spells CASMALGGKDYGYTF. CDR3 nucleotide sequence: TGTGCCAGCATGGCACTGGGGGGGAAGGACTATGGCTACACCTTC.

This chain links TRBV4-2 with TRBJ1-5; 7 bases agree with TRBD1. In germline, CDR1 is LGHNA, CDR2 YNFKEQ. The V gene end was trimmed by 1 base and the J gene end by 1 base; junction bases not matched to a gene: 4. This CDR3 contains 16 residues. CDR3 DNA sequence: TGTGCCAGCAGCCAAGCAACAGGGGCAAGCAATCAGCCCCAGCATTTT. This gives the protein CASSQATGASNQPQHF.

V gene TRBV19 combines with J gene TRBJ2-3; a weak D match, TRBD2 (5 bases). Trimming removed 3 bases from V and 6 bases from J, with 7 bases in between. Germline V CDR1 and CDR2: LNHDA, SQIVND (reference sequence). This CDR3 has 12 amino acids. CDR3 coding DNA: TGTGCCAGTAGTATTGGGGAGGATACGCAGTATTTT. This translates into CASSIGEDTQYF.

The chain links TRBV19 to TRBJ1-4, with 8 nucleotides matching TRBD1. The CDR3 runs to 14 residues. J gave up 2 bases and V 6 bases, and 2 bases lay outside the gene matches. Germline values: CDR1 LNHDA, CDR2 SQIVND (reference sequence). The CDR3 coding sequence is TGTGCCAGTAGGAGGGACAGGACTAATGAAAAACTGTTTTTT. Its translation is CASRRDRTNEKLFF.

The rearrangement links TRBV11-2 to TRBJ1-1; TRBD1 might be the D (6 bases). The CDR3 extends over 13 amino acids. Germline-derived CDR1 and CDR2 are SGHAT and FQNNGV. Trimming left V 5 bases short and J 3 bases short, with 10 bases between. CDR3 DNA: TGTGCCAGCAGCCCACAGGGATACACTGAAGCTTTCTTT. Its protein is CASSPQGYTEAFF.

V usage is TRBV6-5 and J usage is TRBJ1-1; 7 bases align to TRBD1. The V and J ends lost 6 bases and 0 bases, in that order; junction bases with no gene match: 7. Per the germline V gene, CDR1 is MNHEY and CDR2 is SVGAGI. The CDR3 is 15 amino acids. CDR3 bases: TGTGCCAGCAGCAACTCCGGACAGGTGAACACTGAAGCTTTCTTT. This codes for CASSNSGQVNTEAFF.

V usage is TRBV9 and J usage is TRBJ1-3, with D possibly being TRBD1 (6 bases). Between the trimmed V and J ends, which lost 3 bases and 3 bases, there was a span of 13 bases. The V gene's germline CDR1 is SGDLS and CDR2 YYNGEE. This CDR3 has 15 amino acids. The CDR3: CASSGPQGSGNTIYF. The CDR3 DNA is TGTGCCAGCAGCGGACCTCAGGGGAGTGGAAACACCATATATTTT.

The genes are TRBV29-1 and TRBJ2-1; 10 nucleotides agree with TRBD2. The J segment lost 6 bases and the V segment lost 8 bases, leaving 16 bases of the junction unmatched. The CDR3 covers 16 residues. Germline V gives CDR1 SQVTM, CDR2 ANQGSEA. The CDR3 DNA sequence: TGCAGCACCACCGCGAGTAGCGGGAGGCAGCGCAATGAGCAGTTCTTC. Translated, it gives CSTTASSGRQRNEQFF.

The gene calls are TRBV11-3 and TRBJ2-2, with TRBD2 matching over 11 bases. The V gene end was trimmed by 5 bases and the J gene end by 3 bases; junction bases not matched to a gene: 11. This CDR3 is 18 amino acids long. Germline V CDR1 and CDR2: SGHNT, YENEEA. Here the CDR3 DNA reads TGTGCCAGCAGCCAAACCCGACTAGCGGGGTCGCACACCGGGGAGCTGTTTTTT. This gives the protein CASSQTRLAGSHTGELFF.

The V and J genes are TRBV7-6 and TRBJ1-3; D is possibly TRBD1 (6 bases). The CDR3 runs 16 residues. V lost 5 bases and J lost 1, with 15 bases in between. CDR1 SGHVS and CDR2 FNYEAQ come from the germline V gene. The CDR3 loop is CASSPQQGASGNTIYF. The CDR3 bases are TGTGCCAGCAGCCCACAACAGGGTGCGTCTGGAAACACCATATATTTT.

The J gene is TRBJ1-1, the V gene TRBV29-1; weak D call: TRBD1 (5 bases). This CDR3 is built from 13 residues. V was cut by 6 bases and J by 0 bases, with 11 bases left in between. CDR1 and CDR2 from the germline V gene are SQVTM and ANQGSEA. CDR3 region: CSVEYRLNTEAFF. CDR3 in DNA: TGCAGCGTCGAGTACAGGTTGAACACTGAAGCTTTCTTT.

The chain links TRBV19 to TRBJ2-7; 7 positions match TRBD1. The V segment lost 3 bases and the J segment 2 bases; nucleotides outside the gene matches: 13. The germline CDR1 and CDR2 sequences are LNHDA and SQIVND (reference sequence). The CDR3 contains 17 residues. As DNA, the CDR3 is TGTGCCAGTAGTATTAGGGGAACAGGGGATAATCCCTACGAGCAGTACTTC. It specifies CASSIRGTGDNPYEQYF.